The 25 T cell receptor beta chains reported below all come from one sample, sequenced in a study of blood T cell repertoires in COVID-19 (TCRdb year 2020). The library was generated by the immunoSEQ multiplex PCR assay. TCRdb provides this immuneACCESS table in a form limited to in-frame rearrangements. Some clones are lacking; in checked studies, under half of them reflect an unresolved V gene, and why the rest are absent is not known. Across this sample there are about 150,000 clones, with less than 90% seen only once. Roughly 4% of the sample belongs to the ten largest clones. Sample: peripheral blood. The receptor set was obtained from a woman between 65 and 79 years old with acute or convalescent COVID-19.

The chain combines TRBV4-1 with TRBJ1-4; D is ambiguous. Germline V gives CDR1 MGHRA, CDR2 YSYEKL. V was clipped by 1 base and J by 11 bases, with 14 bases between them. This CDR3 is 14 amino acids long. The CDR3 DNA sequence: TGCGCCAGCAGCCAAGGGGGATACGGGGAGAAACTGTTTTTT. Translating it yields CASSQGGYGEKLFF.

The chain employs TRBV2 and TRBJ2-1; a possible D gene is TRBD2 (5 bases). CDR1 and CDR2 from the germline V gene are SNHLY and FYNNEI. The germline V and J ends were trimmed by 8 bases and 6 bases, with 17 bases remaining between them. The CDR3 is 14 residues long. This chain's CDR3 is CASQIGVGINEQFF. The CDR3 DNA reads TGTGCCAGCCAAATCGGGGTAGGGATCAATGAGCAGTTCTTC.

The chain couples TRBV7-3 to TRBJ2-5, with D perhaps matching TRBD2 (6 bases). Between the trimmed V and J ends, which lost 5 bases and 5 bases, there was a span of 12 bases. The CDR3 covers 13 residues. Germline V gene data show CDR1 as SGHTA and CDR2 as FQGTGA. The CDR3 DNA reads TGTGCCAGCAGCCCGGGAGCCCGGGAGACCCAGTACTTC. Encoded protein: CASSPGARETQYF.

This clone occurred a few times. The chain employs TRBV6-1 and TRBJ2-1; 9 bases line up with TRBD2. The CDR3 consists of 16 residues. Germline CDR1 is MNHNS and CDR2 is SASEGT. Unmatched junction bases numbered 13, after V lost 1 base and J lost 12 bases. In nucleotides, the CDR3 is TGTGCCAGCAGTGAAGGGAGAGGAGGGGTACTAGCGGGGCAGTTCTTC. Its translation is CASSEGRGGVLAGQFF.

This clone occurred a few times. The J gene is TRBJ1-3, the V gene TRBV4-1; 9 bases line up with TRBD1. Germline loops: CDR1 MGHRA, CDR2 YSYEKL. There are 16 residues in the CDR3. Losses at the gene ends were 4 bases for V and 0 bases for J; bases not matched to a gene: 4. The CDR3: CASSPSDRGSGNTIYF. In DNA, the CDR3 is TGCGCCAGCAGCCCTTCGGACAGGGGCTCTGGAAACACCATATATTTT.

In its sample, this clone was seen a few times. J is TRBJ1-1 and V is TRBV29-1; 10 nucleotides agree with TRBD1. CDR3 length: 13 amino acids. With 6 bases clipped from V and 7 bases from J, the junction kept 8 bases outside the gene matches. The germline gives CDR1 SQVTM, CDR2 ANQGSEA. This CDR3 reads CSVGPGQGNEAFF. Here the CDR3 DNA reads TGCAGCGTGGGACCGGGACAGGGGAATGAAGCTTTCTTT.

With regard to this clone: An end of the junction differs from the germline gene, which may be a read error. The chain combines TRBV11-2 with TRBJ1-6; no reliable D call. The CDR3 spans 12 residues. The germline CDR1 and CDR2 sequences are SGHAT and FQNNGV. The CDR3 sequence is CASSLVTSPLHF. In DNA form, the CDR3 reads TGTGCCAGCAGTTTAGTTACATCGCCCCTCCACTTT.

The V gene is TRBV9, the J gene TRBJ2-1; no definite D call. From germline, CDR1 is SGDLS and CDR2 YYNGEE. CDR3 size: 16 residues. V lost 0 bases to trimming and J lost 1 base, with 11 bases between them. In DNA, the CDR3 is TGTGCCAGCAGCGTAGGGAGAGAAGTATCCTACAATGAGCAGTTCTTC. Its protein is CASSVGREVSYNEQFF. Full variable domain (remainder filled in from reference TRBV9 and TRBJ2-1): DSGVTQTPKHLITATGQRVTLRCSPRSGDLSVYWYQQSLDQGLQFLIQYYNGEERAKGNILERFSAQQFPDLHSELNLSSLELGDSALYFCASSVGREVSYNEQFFGPGTRLTVL.

The V call is TRBV9, the J call TRBJ2-7; D might be TRBD2 (6 bases). This CDR3 is 13 amino acids long. CDR1 SGDLS and CDR2 YYNGEE come from the germline V gene. Between the trimmed V and J ends, which lost 0 bases and 7 bases, there was a span of 11 bases. The CDR3 region has the DNA TGTGCCAGCAGCGTAGGTCCGGGAGTTGAGCAGTACTTC. This sequence encodes CASSVGPGVEQYF.

V gene TRBV27 combines with J gene TRBJ2-4; D might be TRBD2 (6 bases). The CDR3 extends over 15 amino acids. V was pared by 4 bases and J by 6 bases, with 16 bases between. The germline CDR1 and CDR2 sequences are MNHEY and SMNVEV (reference sequence). As DNA, the CDR3 is TGTGCCAGCAGTTCCGGGGGAGACCGCTTAAACATTCAGTACTTC. Translated, it gives CASSSGGDRLNIQYF.

This chain links TRBV18 with TRBJ2-1; 7 nucleotides line up with TRBD1. This CDR3 is 14 amino acids long. V dropped 4 bases and J dropped 1; count of bases not matched to a gene: 1. Looked up from germline, CDR1 is KGHSH and CDR2 is LQKENI. The CDR3 region has the DNA TGTGCCAGCTCACAGGGGGCTTCCTACAATGAGCAGTTCTTC. As protein: CASSQGASYNEQFF.

This clone was observed a few times. The V and J genes are TRBV19 and TRBJ1-6; TRBD1 matches at 7 bases. This CDR3 is built from 15 residues. V shed 3 bases, J shed 9 bases, and the junction held 8 bases outside the gene matches. Germline CDR1 and CDR2: LNHDA and SQIVND (reference sequence). The CDR3 nucleotides read TGTGCCAGTAGTATCTCCGGGACAGAAACTTCACCCCTCCACTTT. Protein: CASSISGTETSPLHF.

The V gene is TRBV29-1, the J gene TRBJ2-3; tentatively, D is TRBD2 (5 bases). Germline V gene lookup returns CDR1 SQVTM and CDR2 ANQGSEA. Trimming pared 1 base from V and 4 bases from J, leaving 9 bases between. The CDR3 runs to 13 residues. The CDR3: CSVEASSSDTQYF. In DNA form, the CDR3 reads TGCAGCGTTGAAGCCTCTAGCTCAGATACGCAGTATTTT.

The count of this clone is one. The chain links TRBV10-2 to TRBJ1-1; D possibly corresponds to TRBD1 (5 bases). There are 16 residues in the CDR3. Germline V gene data show CDR1 as WSHSY and CDR2 as SAAADI. Trimming left V 0 bases short and J 0 bases short, with 11 bases between. This chain's CDR3 is CASSESFGAMNTEAFF. The DNA of the CDR3 is TGCGCCAGCAGTGAGTCCTTTGGGGCCATGAACACTGAAGCTTTCTTT.

The chain is built from TRBV2 and TRBJ1-1; no reliable D call. CDR3 length: 14 amino acids. The germline CDR1 and CDR2 sequences are SNHLY and FYNNEI. V shed 4 bases and J shed 5 bases, with 14 bases lying between them. CDR3 coding DNA: TGTGCCAGCAGTGTTGAGTTAAGCGGAACTGAAGCTTTCTTT. Protein sequence: CASSVELSGTEAFF. The whole variable domain, remainder taken from reference TRBV2 and TRBJ1-1, is EPEVTQTPSHQVTQMGQEVILRCVPISNHLYFYWYRQILGQKVEFLVSFYNNEISEKSEIFDDQFSVERPDGSNFTLKIRSTKLEDSAMYFCASSVELSGTEAFFGQGTRLTVV.

V is TRBV18 and J is TRBJ1-1; 7 bases fit TRBD1. This CDR3 contains 13 residues. V lost 6 bases to trimming and J lost 3 bases; unmatched junction nucleotides: 4. The germline gives CDR1 KGHSH, CDR2 LQKENI. Here the CDR3 reads CASSLRGDTEAFF. CDR3 bases: TGTGCCAGCTCTCTCAGGGGGGACACTGAAGCTTTCTTT.

The J gene is TRBJ1-5, the V gene TRBV5-1; D not resolved. V was trimmed by 2 bases and J by 4 bases, leaving 13 bases between them. Germline values: CDR1 SGHRS, CDR2 YFSETQ. The CDR3 has 15 residues. The CDR3 region is CASSFDGDRNQPQHF. CDR3 bases: TGCGCCAGCAGCTTTGACGGAGATCGGAATCAGCCCCAGCATTTT.

This clone was seen once. This chain connects TRBV6-5 to TRBJ1-2, with a possible D match to TRBD1 (6 bases). V shed 5 bases and J shed 7 bases, with 14 bases lying between them. This CDR3 is built from 13 residues. Germline loops: CDR1 MNHEY, CDR2 SVGAGI. DNA of the CDR3: TGTGCCAGCAGTCTCGCTGGGACATCTGGCTACACCTTC. Encoded protein: CASSLAGTSGYTF.

The rearrangement joins TRBV9 to TRBJ1-4; a weak D match, TRBD1 (6 bases). V lost 0 bases, J lost 3 bases, and 9 bases lay in between. The germline V gene has CDR1 SGDLS and CDR2 YYNGEE. The CDR3 is 15 amino acids. CDR3 region: CASSVAGQPNEKLFF. The CDR3 region has the DNA TGTGCCAGCAGCGTAGCAGGACAGCCTAATGAAAAACTGTTTTTT.

This clone was seen a few times. The chain has TRBV6-4 and TRBJ2-5; TRBD2 might be the D (5 bases). The V end lost 4 bases, the J end lost 4 bases, and 10 bases lay between the germline ends. The CDR3 length is 13 residues. CDR1 is MRHNA and CDR2 is SNTAGT in the germline V gene. The CDR3: CASSGGPGETQYF. The DNA for the CDR3 is TGTGCCAGCAGTGGAGGGCCGGGAGAGACCCAGTACTTC.

This chain uses TRBV5-1 with TRBJ1-1, with 10 bases that match TRBD1. Germline CDR1 and CDR2: SGHRS and YFSETQ. The CDR3 is 14 amino acids. After removal of 0 bases from V and 7 bases from J, the junction contained 3 bases not matched to a gene. The CDR3 bases are TGCGCCAGCAGCTTGGCGGGACAGGGGTTTGAAGCTTTCTTT. This codes for CASSLAGQGFEAFF.

The chain recombines TRBV6-6 with TRBJ1-4; D is possibly TRBD1 (6 bases). V was trimmed by 6 bases and J by 2 bases, leaving 10 bases between them. Germline V CDR1 and CDR2: MNHNY, SVGAGI (reference sequence). This CDR3 comprises 14 residues. DNA of the CDR3: TGTGCCAGCAGGCACAGGGCTACTAATGAAAAACTGTTTTTT. Residues: CASRHRATNEKLFF.

V is TRBV11-2 and J is TRBJ1-6; 9 bases align to TRBD1. Germline V gives CDR1 SGHAT, CDR2 FQNNGV. With V trimmed by 6 bases and J by 8 bases, 2 bases remained unmatched. The CDR3 spans 13 residues. CDR3 DNA: TGTGCCAGCAGGGGACAGGGAGATTCACCCCTCCACTTT. Its translation is CASRGQGDSPLHF. Supplemented by reference TRBV11-2 and TRBJ1-6, the full variable domain reads EAGVAQSPRYKIIEKRQSVAFWCNPISGHATLYWYQQILGQGPKLLIQFQNNGVVDDSQLPKDRFSAERLKGVDSTLKIQPAKLEDSAVYLCASRGQGDSPLHFGNGTRLTVT.

This rearrangement joins TRBV3-1 (or the pseudogene TRBV3-2) to TRBJ1-2, with a tentative D call TRBD1 (6 bases). CDR3 length equals 16 residues. CDR1 is LGHDT and CDR2 is YNNKEL in the germline V gene (reference sequence). V dropped 2 bases and J dropped 0 bases, with 13 bases sitting between them. The CDR3 region is CASSQRGQATNYGYTF. The DNA for the CDR3 is TGTGCCAGCAGCCAACGGGGACAAGCGACTAACTATGGCTACACCTTC.

V gene TRBV30 combines with J gene TRBJ1-2, with 9 bases identical to TRBD1. There are 14 residues in the CDR3. V lost 5 bases and J lost 4; bases outside the gene matches: 8. CDR1 is GTSNPN, CDR2 SVGIG, per germline (reference sequence). This CDR3 is CAWEKDRGVYGYTF. The CDR3 nucleotides are TGTGCCTGGGAAAAGGACAGGGGAGTCTATGGCTACACCTTC.